The 5 T cell receptor beta chains given below trace back to one sample, sequenced in a study of T cells in Graves' hyperthyroidism and ophthalmopathy (dated by TCRdb to the late 2010s). The receptor library was made with multiplex PCR. TCRdb lists the instrument as Illumina HiSeq 2000. The TCR beta CDR3 regions were amplified from the RNA transcripts. For the first round of RT-PCR on the TCR CDR3, the HTBI primer set was used together with the Qiagen OneStep RT-PCR kit. TCRdb trimmed public reads at Q25 via fastp, called clones via MiXCR and kept in-frame beta chains. Entries that share a CDR3 protein sequence are merged under the most common genes and DNA. Recorded for this sample are a few hundred thousand distinct CDR3 sequences; roughly 50% of them occurred a single time. Around 7.7% of the sample is in the top ten clones. The material sequenced was peripheral blood or thyroid tissue (not recorded which). These receptors all come from a young woman with Graves' hyperthyroidism.

V is TRBV15 and J is TRBJ1-5, with D perhaps TRBD1 (5 bases). CDR1 is LNHNV, CDR2 YYDKDF, per germline (reference sequence). This CDR3 contains 15 residues. V lost 3 bases to trimming and J lost 6 bases, with 15 bases between them. The CDR3 sequence is CATSSARAGSQPQHF. CDR3 DNA sequence: TGTGCCACCAGCAGTGCTAGAGCAGGGTCTCAGCCCCAGCATTTT.

The chain links TRBV24-1 to TRBJ2-7; D gene unclear. The DNA end is more similar to TRBJ2-1, so the J call may be wrong. Per germline, CDR1 KGHDR and CDR2 SFDVKD. The CDR3 loop spans 16 amino acids. The CDR3 protein is CATSDFWPNSGNEQFF. CDR3 DNA: TGTGCCACCAGTGATTTTTGGCCCAACTCTGGGAATGAGCAGTTCTTC.

The sample holds many counts of this clonotype. The V call is TRBV7-9, the J call TRBJ2-7; 7 bases align to TRBD2. The CDR3 length is 13 residues. The V gene end was trimmed by 9 bases and the J gene end by 5 bases; junction bases not matched to a gene: 10. The germline gives CDR1 SEHNR, CDR2 FQNEAQ (reference sequence). CDR3 coding DNA: TGTGCCAGGGGGGGGACGTCTCCTAACGAGCAGTACTTC. It encodes CARGGTSPNEQYF.

This clonotype has a count of ten or more. The chain is built from TRBV4-3 and TRBJ2-7; D is perhaps TRBD2 (6 bases). V was clipped by 0 bases and J by 1 base, with 10 bases between them. CDR1 LGHNA and CDR2 YSLEER come from the germline V gene. The CDR3 has 15 amino acids. The CDR3 nucleotides read TGCGCCAGCAGCCAAGATCGGGACTCTTCCTACGAGCAGTACTTC. Translated: CASSQDRDSSYEQYF.

V and J are TRBV29-1 and TRBJ2-7, with a weak D call TRBD1 (6 bases). This CDR3 comprises 14 residues. In germline, CDR1 is SQVTM, CDR2 ANQGSEA. Trimming pared 0 bases from V and 3 bases from J, leaving 12 bases between. The CDR3 nucleotides are TGCAGCGTTGAAGAAGGGGGAACTTTCTACGAGCAGTACTTC. Its protein is CSVEEGGTFYEQYF.